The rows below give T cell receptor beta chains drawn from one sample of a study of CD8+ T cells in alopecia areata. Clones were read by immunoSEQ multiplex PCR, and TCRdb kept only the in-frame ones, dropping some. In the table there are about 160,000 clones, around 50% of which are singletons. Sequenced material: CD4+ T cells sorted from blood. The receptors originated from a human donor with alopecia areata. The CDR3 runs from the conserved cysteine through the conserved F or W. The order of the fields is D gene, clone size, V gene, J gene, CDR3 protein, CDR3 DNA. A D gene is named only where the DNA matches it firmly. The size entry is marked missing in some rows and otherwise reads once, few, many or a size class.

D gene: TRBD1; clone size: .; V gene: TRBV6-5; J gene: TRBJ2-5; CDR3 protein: CASSDREIGTQYF; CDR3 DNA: TGTGCCAGCAGCGACAGGGAAATCGGGACCCAGTACTTC
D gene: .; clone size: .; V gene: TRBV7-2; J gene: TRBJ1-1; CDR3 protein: CASSLAQVGLSGTEAFF; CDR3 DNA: TGTGCCAGCAGCTTAGCGCAGGTAGGGCTCTCCGGCACTGAAGCTTTCTTT
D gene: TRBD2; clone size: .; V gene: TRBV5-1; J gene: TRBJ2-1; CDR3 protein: CASRILAGGGNEQFF; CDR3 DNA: TGCGCCAGCAGGATACTAGCGGGAGGTGGCAATGAGCAGTTCTTC
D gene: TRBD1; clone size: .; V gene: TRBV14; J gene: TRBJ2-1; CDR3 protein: CASSRRTGASYNEQFF; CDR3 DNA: TGTGCCAGCAGCCGACGGACAGGGGCCTCCTACAATGAGCAGTTCTTC
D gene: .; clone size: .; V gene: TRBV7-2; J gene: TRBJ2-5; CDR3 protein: CASSFGGETQYF; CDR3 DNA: TGTGCCAGCAGCTTTGGGGGAGAGACCCAGTACTTC
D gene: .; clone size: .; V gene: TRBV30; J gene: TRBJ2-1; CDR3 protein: CAWSFPNEQFF; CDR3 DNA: TGTGCCTGGAGTTTTCCCAACGAGCAGTTCTTC
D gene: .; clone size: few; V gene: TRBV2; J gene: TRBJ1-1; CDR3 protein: CASNNRKNTEAFF; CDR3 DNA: TGTGCCAGCAATAACAGAAAGAACACTGAAGCTTTCTTT
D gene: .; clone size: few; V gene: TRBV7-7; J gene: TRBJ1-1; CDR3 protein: CASSFEENTEAFF; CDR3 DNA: TGTGCTAGCAGCTTCGAGGAGAACACTGAAGCTTTCTTT
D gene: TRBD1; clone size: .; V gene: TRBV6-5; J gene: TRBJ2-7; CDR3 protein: CASSRTGTVLYEQYF; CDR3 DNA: TGTGCCAGCAGCCGAACCGGGACAGTGCTATACGAGCAGTACTTC
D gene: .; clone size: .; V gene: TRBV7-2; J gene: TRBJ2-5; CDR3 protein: CASSLAWQETQYF; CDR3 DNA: TGTGCCAGCAGCTTAGCATGGCAAGAGACCCAGTACTTC
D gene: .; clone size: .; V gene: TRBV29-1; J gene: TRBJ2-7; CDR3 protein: CSVVGAYEQYF; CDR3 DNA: TGCAGCGTTGTAGGGGCATACGAGCAGTACTTC
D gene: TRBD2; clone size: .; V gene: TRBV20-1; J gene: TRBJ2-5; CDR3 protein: CSASLSGGYF; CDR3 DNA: TGCAGTGCTAGTCTAAGCGGGGGGTACTTC
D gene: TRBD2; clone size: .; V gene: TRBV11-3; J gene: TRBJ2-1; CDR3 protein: CASSLSLRLAGNFEQFF; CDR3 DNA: TGTGCCAGCAGCTTAAGCCTCCGGCTAGCGGGTAACTTTGAGCAGTTCTTC
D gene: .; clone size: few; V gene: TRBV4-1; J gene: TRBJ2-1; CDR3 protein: CASSQGPYNEQFF; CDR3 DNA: TGCGCCAGCAGCCAAGGGCCTTACAATGAGCAGTTCTTC
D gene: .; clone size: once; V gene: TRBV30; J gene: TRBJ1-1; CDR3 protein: CAWRTGSKEAFF; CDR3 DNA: TGTGCCTGGAGAACAGGGAGTAAAGAAGCTTTCTTT
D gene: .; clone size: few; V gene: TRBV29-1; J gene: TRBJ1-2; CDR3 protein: CSVAGGGGYTF; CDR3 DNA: TGCAGCGTCGCAGGAGGAGGGGGCTACACCTTC
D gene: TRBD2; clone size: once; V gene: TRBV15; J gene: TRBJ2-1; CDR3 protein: CATSREAGAYNEQFF; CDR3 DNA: TGTGCCACCAGCAGAGAAGCGGGAGCGTACAATGAGCAGTTCTTC
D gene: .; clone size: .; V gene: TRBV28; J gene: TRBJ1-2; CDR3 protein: CASNTINYGYTF; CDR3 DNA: TGTGCCAGCAATACCATCAACTATGGCTACACCTTC
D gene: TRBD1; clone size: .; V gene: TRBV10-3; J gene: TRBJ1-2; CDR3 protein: CAISEQGANYGYTF; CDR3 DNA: TGTGCCATCAGTGAACAGGGGGCTAACTATGGCTACACCTTC
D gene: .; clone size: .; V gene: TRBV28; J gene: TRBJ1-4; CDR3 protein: CASSLDEKLFF; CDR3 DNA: TGTGCCAGCAGTCTAGATGAAAAACTGTTTTTT
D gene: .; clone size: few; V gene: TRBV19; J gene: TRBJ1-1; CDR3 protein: CASSNYGTANTEAFF; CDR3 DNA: TGTGCCAGTAGTAATTATGGAACGGCAAACACTGAAGCTTTCTTT
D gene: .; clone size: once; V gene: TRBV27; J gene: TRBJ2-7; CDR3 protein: CASSLFTGRPELEQYF; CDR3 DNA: TGTGCCAGCAGTTTATTCACTGGGCGGCCGGAGTTGGAGCAGTACTTC
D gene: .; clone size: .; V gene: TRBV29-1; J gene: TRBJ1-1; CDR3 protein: CSVSNPDRFEAFF; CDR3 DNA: TGCAGCGTTTCGAACCCAGACAGATTTGAAGCTTTCTTT
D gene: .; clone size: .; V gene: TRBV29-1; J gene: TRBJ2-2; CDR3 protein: CSAGTRLGGELFF; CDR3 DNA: TGCAGCGCCGGGACTCGCCTGGGGGGGGAGCTGTTTTTT
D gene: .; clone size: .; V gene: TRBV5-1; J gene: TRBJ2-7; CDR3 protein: CASSWESSYEQYF; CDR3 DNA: TGCGCCAGCAGCTGGGAGAGCTCCTACGAGCAGTACTTC
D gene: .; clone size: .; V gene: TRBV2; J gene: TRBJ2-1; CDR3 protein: CASSGGGSPNEQFF; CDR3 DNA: TGTGCCAGCAGTGGGGGCGGAAGCCCCAATGAGCAGTTCTTC
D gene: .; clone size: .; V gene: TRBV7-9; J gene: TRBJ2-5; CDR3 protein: CASSPSGLRETQYF; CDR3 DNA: TGTGCCAGCAGCCCTTCGGGACTCCGGGAGACCCAGTACTTC
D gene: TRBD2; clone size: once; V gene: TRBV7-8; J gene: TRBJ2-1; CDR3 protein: CASSDGTSGTRYNEQFF; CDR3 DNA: TGTGCCAGCAGCGACGGGACTAGCGGGACTAGATACAATGAGCAGTTCTTC
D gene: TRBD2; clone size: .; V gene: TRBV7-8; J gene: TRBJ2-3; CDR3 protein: CASSSGLAADTQYF; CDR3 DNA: TGTGCCAGCAGCTCGGGACTAGCGGCAGATACGCAGTATTTT
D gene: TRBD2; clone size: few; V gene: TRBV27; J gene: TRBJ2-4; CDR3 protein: CASSLAPGGSGVF; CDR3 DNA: TGTGCCAGCAGTTTAGCCCCGGGGGGTAGCGGGGTTTTC
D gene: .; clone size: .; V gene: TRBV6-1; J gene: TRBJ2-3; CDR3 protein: CASSEAGVLATDTQYF; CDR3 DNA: TGTGCCAGCAGTGAAGCCGGGGTCTTGGCCACAGATACGCAGTATTTT
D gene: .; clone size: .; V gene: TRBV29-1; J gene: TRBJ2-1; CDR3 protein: CSVENPVGGPDPNEQFF; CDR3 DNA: TGCAGCGTTGAAAACCCCGTCGGGGGGCCCGATCCCAATGAGCAGTTCTTC
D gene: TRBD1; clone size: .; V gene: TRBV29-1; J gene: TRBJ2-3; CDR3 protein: CSVEGDRAPDTQYF; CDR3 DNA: TGCAGCGTTGAGGGGGACAGGGCCCCAGATACGCAGTATTTT
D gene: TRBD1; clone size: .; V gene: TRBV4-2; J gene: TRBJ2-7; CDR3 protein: CASSHERGQGLNEQYF; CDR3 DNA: TGTGCCAGCAGCCATGAGCGGGGACAGGGGCTCAACGAGCAGTACTTC
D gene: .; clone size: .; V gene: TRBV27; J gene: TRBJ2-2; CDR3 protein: CASSSTAGRPGELFF; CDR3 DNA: TGTGCCAGCAGTTCCACCGCCGGGAGACCCGGGGAGCTGTTTTTT